Each of the 17 T cell receptor beta chains below was sequenced from the same sample in a study of shared clonotypes between healthy human individuals. Profiling relied on immunoSEQ multiplex PCR, and the TCRdb table lists in-frame clones only, not all of them. The data hold about 680,000 clones, with approximately 79% observed a single time. The sequencing sample was made of memory CD4+ T cells sorted from blood. Subset of the sample: CD45RA-negative fraction. The source of these receptors is a woman aged 25 to 39 in good health.

The chain carries TRBV19 and TRBJ1-5; 10 bases match TRBD1. This CDR3 region has 14 residues. Germline V gene data show CDR1 as LNHDA and CDR2 as SQIVND (reference sequence). The trim removed 4 bases at V and 6 bases at J, leaving 3 bases unmatched. The DNA of the CDR3 is TGTGCCAGTAGTAGGACAGGGGGGGCTCAGCCCCAGCATTTT. Encoded protein: CASSRTGGAQPQHF. Filled out from reference TRBV19 and TRBJ1-5, the complete variable domain reads DGGITQSPKYLFRKEGQNVTLSCEQNLNHDAMYWYRQDPGQGLRLIYYSQIVNDFQKGDIAEGYSVSREKKESFPLTVTSAQKNPTAFYLCASSRTGGAQPQHFGDGTRLSIL.

The rearrangement links TRBV4-2 to TRBJ2-7; D is uncertain. Germline loops: CDR1 LGHNA, CDR2 YNFKEQ. The V gene lost 1 base and the J gene lost 6 bases, with 7 bases spanning the gap. This CDR3 is 12 amino acids long. The CDR3 here is CASSQGYSEQYF. In DNA, the CDR3 is TGTGCCAGCAGCCAAGGGTATTCCGAGCAGTACTTC.

This clone was counted a few times. The CDR3 here is CASSELASLSSEQYF. CDR3 in DNA: TGTGCCAGCAGCGAACTCGCTTCGTTGTCATCCGAGCAGTACTTC. This chain uses TRBV6-1 with TRBJ2-7; no reliable D call. The V end was cut by 6 bases, the J end by 6 bases, with 21 bases between. Germline assignment: CDR1 MNHNS and CDR2 SASEGT. This CDR3 comprises 15 residues.

J is TRBJ2-3 and V is TRBV5-1, with D hard to call. CDR3 length: 14 residues. CDR1 is SGHRS and CDR2 is YFSETQ in the germline V gene. V dropped 7 bases and J dropped 0 bases, with 12 bases sitting between them. The CDR3 region has the DNA TGCGCCAGCGGAAGGGCACAAAGCACAGATACGCAGTATTTT. Translation: CASGRAQSTDTQYF.

A few counts support this clone. The chain links TRBV6-5 to TRBJ1-4; D gene unclear. This CDR3 is 14 amino acids long. Germline V lookup: CDR1 MNHEY, CDR2 SVGAGI. Trimming shortened V by 5 bases and J by 1 base, and 8 bases separated the two germline ends. CDR3 DNA: TGTGCCAGCAGTCGGACGGTAACTAATGAAAAACTGTTTTTT. Its translation: CASSRTVTNEKLFF.

As to this clone: The identical CDR3 is also encoded by other nucleotide sequences in the sample. This sequence joins TRBV7-9 and TRBJ2-3; D call uncertain. Trimming left V 6 bases short and J 4 bases short, with 11 bases between. The CDR3 is 13 residues long. Per germline, CDR1 SEHNR and CDR2 FQNEAQ (reference sequence). As DNA, the CDR3 is TGTGCCAGCAGTCCCCGAGGACCAGATACGCAGTATTTT. This translates into CASSPRGPDTQYF. The variable domain in full, completed from reference TRBV7-9 and TRBJ2-3, reads DTGVSQNPRHKITKRGQNVTFRCDPISEHNRLYWYRQTLGQGPEFLTYFQNEAQLEKSRLLSDRFSAERPKGSFSTLEIQRTEQGDSAMYLCASSPRGPDTQYFGPGTRLTVL.

This clone was detected only a few times. The chain has TRBV10-1 and TRBJ2-1; D is ambiguous. The V gene's germline CDR1 is WNHNN and CDR2 SYGVQD (reference sequence). V was clipped by 0 bases and J by 7 bases, with 13 bases between them. The CDR3 contains 15 residues. The CDR3 DNA sequence: TGCGCCAGCAGTGAGTCCCGGACGGCCCAAAATGAGCAGTTCTTC. It translates to CASSESRTAQNEQFF.

About this clone itself: A much larger clone is a single base away; this may be a read error. The chain carries TRBV7-3 and TRBJ1-5; maybe TRBD1 (5 bases). The CDR3 has 14 residues. Looked up from germline, CDR1 is SGHTA and CDR2 is FQGTGA. V was clipped by 2 bases and J by 7 bases, with 12 bases between them. CDR3 sequence reads: CASSLEVRDQPQHF. The DNA of the CDR3 is TGTGCCAGCAGCTTAGAGGTCAGGGACCAGCCCCAGCATTTT.

The chain links TRBV7-8 to TRBJ1-5, with D possibly being TRBD1 (5 bases). The CDR3 extends over 17 amino acids. V was trimmed by 2 bases and J by 7 bases, leaving 21 bases between them. Germline V gene lookup returns CDR1 SGHVS and CDR2 FQNEAQ. The CDR3 protein is CASSLRPWGTTKQPQHF. In DNA, the CDR3 is TGTGCCAGCAGCTTAAGACCATGGGGGACGACGAAGCAGCCCCAGCATTTT.

This chain joins TRBV29-1 and TRBJ2-3, with D unresolved. This CDR3 has 14 residues. Germline V gene sequence: CDR1 SQVTM, CDR2 ANQGSEA. V lost 0 bases and J 3 bases, leaving 10 bases between the germline ends. The CDR3 reads CSVEEAFKTDTQYF. The CDR3 bases are TGCAGCGTTGAAGAGGCGTTTAAGACAGATACGCAGTATTTT.

For the CDR3, the DNA is TGTGCCAGCAGCCCTAGCGGGAGCCTCTACAATGAGCAGTTCTTC. The encoded protein is CASSPSGSLYNEQFF. The rearrangement uses TRBV11-3 and TRBJ2-1; 10 bases align to TRBD2. The CDR3 sequence is 15 residues long. Per the germline V gene, CDR1 is SGHNT and CDR2 is YENEEA. The V and J ends lost 5 bases and 3 bases, in that order; junction bases with no gene match: 4.

The rearrangement uses TRBV5-6 and TRBJ1-5; D not certain. V was trimmed by 0 bases and J by 7 bases, leaving 5 bases between them. Germline assignment: CDR1 SGHDT and CDR2 YYEEEE. This CDR3 comprises 12 residues. CDR3 sequence: CASSLVEQPQHF. CDR3 nucleotide sequence: TGTGCCAGCAGCTTGGTGGAGCAGCCCCAGCATTTT. Using reference TRBV5-6 and TRBJ1-5 for the parts outside the CDR3, the full variable domain is DAGVTQSPTHLIKTRGQQVTLRCSPKSGHDTVSWYQQALGQGPQFIFQYYEEEERQRGNFPDRFSGHQFPNYSSELNVNALLLGDSALYLCASSLVEQPQHFGDGTRLSIL.

This chain connects TRBV4-2 to TRBJ2-5; no clear D. Germline V lookup: CDR1 LGHNA, CDR2 YNFKEQ. This CDR3 contains 14 residues. V was cut by 5 bases and J by 2 bases, with 12 bases left in between. CDR3: CASSERTGQETQYF. DNA for the CDR3: TGTGCCAGCAGCGAACGGACCGGTCAAGAGACCCAGTACTTC.

The J gene is TRBJ2-7, the V gene TRBV5-1; D unresolved. This CDR3 region has 14 residues. The V end lost 4 bases, the J end lost 3 bases, and 14 bases lay between the germline ends. The V gene's germline CDR1 is SGHRS and CDR2 YFSETQ. This CDR3 is CASSELETNYEQYF. The CDR3 DNA follows: TGCGCCAGCAGCGAGTTGGAGACAAACTACGAGCAGTACTTC.

This chain connects TRBV5-1 to TRBJ2-7, with D possibly TRBD1 on 5 matching bases. Trimming took off 4 bases at V and 6 bases at J, with 14 bases between the two ends. CDR1 is SGHRS, CDR2 YFSETQ, per germline. CDR3 length: 13 amino acids. CDR3 amino acids: CASSLETDREQYF. For the CDR3, the DNA is TGCGCCAGCAGCCTAGAGACAGATCGCGAGCAGTACTTC.

The chain links TRBV18 to TRBJ2-6; D gene unclear. Trimming cost V 2 bases and J 0 bases, with 14 bases left between them. This CDR3 comprises 18 residues. Germline loops: CDR1 KGHSH, CDR2 LQKENI. The CDR3 DNA sequence: TGTGCCAGCTCACCAAACCGGGCCGTCAACTCTGGGGCCAACGTCCTGACTTTC. Protein sequence: CASSPNRAVNSGANVLTF.

On this clone itself: Other DNA sequences from this sample encode an identical CDR3 as well. This sequence joins TRBV5-1 and TRBJ2-7; D perhaps matches TRBD2 (6 bases). Trimming took 2 bases from V and 4 from J, leaving 7 bases between them. The CDR3 is 12 residues long. Germline V lookup: CDR1 SGHRS, CDR2 YFSETQ. This CDR3 is CASSLGGYEQYF. CDR3 nucleotide sequence: TGCGCCAGCAGCTTAGGAGGGTACGAGCAGTACTTC.